The 8 T cell receptor beta chains listed next were all sequenced from one sample in a study of CD8+CD57+ T cells in acquired aplastic anemia (dated by TCRdb to about 2018). TCRdb shows the sequencer as Illumina HiSeq 2000. Genomic DNA served as template for TCR beta VDJ combination and CDR3 sequence profiling. The raw public reads went through TCRdb reprocessing: fastp at Q25, MiXCR clone calling, in-frame beta chains kept. Here each entry gathers all rows of one CDR3 protein and keeps the most common genes and DNA. The sample table contains about 81,000 distinct CDR3 sequences; only one count was recorded for under 50% of them. Together, the top ten hold approximately 70% of the sample. The sample was sorted CD4+, CD8+, or CD8+CD57+ T cells (not recorded which) from PBMCs. These receptors were taken from a human donor in good health, serving as a control.

The chain uses TRBV11-1 and TRBJ2-7, with D perhaps assigned TRBD1 or TRBD2 (5 bases each). V was pared by 5 bases and J by 7 bases, with 21 bases between. The CDR3 is made up of 15 amino acids. CDR1 is SGHAT, CDR2 FQDESV, per germline (reference sequence). CDR3 nucleotide sequence: TGTGCCAGCAGCCACCCGGGGCATGGTATCGGGGAGCAGTACTTC. Protein product: CASSHPGHGIGEQYF.

The chain is built from TRBV29-1 and TRBJ1-1; 12 bases agree with TRBD1. The germline gives CDR1 SQVTM, CDR2 ANQGSEA. With V trimmed by 7 bases and J by 7 bases, 4 bases remained unmatched. CDR3 length equals 12 residues. The CDR3 bases are TGCAGCGCGGGACAGGGGGCTGTTGAAGCTTTCTTT. Its translation is CSAGQGAVEAFF.

The genes are TRBV5-8 and TRBJ1-3; D gene unclear. From germline, CDR1 is SGHTS and CDR2 YDEGEE. V lost 0 bases, J lost 7 bases, and 11 bases lay in between. The CDR3 covers 14 residues. The CDR3 loop is CASSLVAFSNTIYF. CDR3 bases: TGTGCCAGCAGCTTGGTGGCCTTTTCGAACACCATATATTTT.

V and J are TRBV25-1 and TRBJ1-6, with unresolved D. Germline CDR1 reads MGHDK; CDR2 reads SYGVNS. Trimming left V 6 bases short and J 9 bases short, with 12 bases between. This CDR3 comprises 13 residues. In nucleotides, the CDR3 is TGTGCCAGCAGCGTGGCTTTGGGTTCACCCCTCCACTTT. Amino acids: CASSVALGSPLHF.

This clonotype turned up a few times. Just one base apart from a much larger clone, this may be a read error. Written as DNA, the CDR3 is TGTGCCAACAGTTCGACAGGCAATGAGCAGTTCTTC. Residues: CANSSTGNEQFF. This sequence joins TRBV2 and TRBJ2-1; possible D gene TRBD1, 6 bases. The germline gives CDR1 SNHLY, CDR2 FYNNEI. The CDR3 is 12 amino acids.

The V and J genes are TRBV15 and TRBJ1-2, with 7 positions matching TRBD1. This CDR3 comprises 17 residues. Germline assignment: CDR1 LNHNV and CDR2 YYDKDF (reference sequence). Trimming cost V 3 bases and J 2 bases; bases outside gene matches: 12. CDR3 sequence: CATSSVRGGGENYGYTF. The CDR3 region has the DNA TGTGCCACCAGCAGTGTCCGCGGAGGGGGCGAGAACTATGGCTACACCTTC. Supplemented by reference TRBV15 and TRBJ1-2, the full variable domain reads DAMVIQNPRYQVTQFGKPVTLSCSQTLNHNVMYWYQQKSSQAPKLLFHYYDKDFNNEADTPDNFQSRRPNTSFCFLDIRSPGLGDTAMYLCATSSVRGGGENYGYTFGSGTRLTVV.

The rearrangement uses TRBV29-1 and TRBJ1-1; D is perhaps TRBD1 (6 bases). The CDR3 is made up of 13 amino acids. CDR1 is SQVTM, CDR2 ANQGSEA, per germline. Between the trimmed V and J ends, which lost 6 bases and 5 bases, there was a span of 16 bases. CDR3 sequence reads: CSVGGGTATEAFF. The CDR3 nucleotides read TGCAGCGTAGGTGGGGGCACGGCGACTGAAGCTTTCTTT.

Here the CDR3 reads CASSPEGATEAFF. The CDR3 bases are TGTGCCAGCAGTCCAGAGGGGGCCACTGAAGCTTTCTTT. The chain uses TRBV28 and TRBJ1-1; 7 bases match TRBD1. Unmatched junction bases numbered 4, after V lost 5 bases and J lost 4 bases. CDR1 and CDR2 (germline): MDHEN, SYDVKM. The length of the CDR3 is 13 residues.